One T cell receptor (beta chain) is described in this entry. Its antigen remains unidentified. No much larger clone is present one base from it, and per-base qualities are unavailable. Deletion took 7 bases off V and 4 bases off J, with a span of 14 bases between the germline ends. CDR1 is given as LNHDA and CDR2 as SQIVND, both from the germline V gene (reference sequence). The CDR3 holds 14 amino acids from the cysteine to the phenylalanine. CDR3 DNA is the only sequence kept; it has 42 bases, read in frame from the first base. In the prospective study, participants were roughly 18 to 89 years old, resided in approximately 22 geographic areas of the United States, and were enrolled through a virtual design. In the prospective study, cohorts were assigned on the basis of participant-reported clinical history obtained from a screening survey and a study questionnaire. Exposed participants had been in contact, within 2 weeks of entering the study, with a person who had a PCR-confirmed or clinician-diagnosed case of COVID-19. In the prospective study, whole blood, serum and a nasopharyngeal or oropharyngeal swab were collected from each participant by mobile phlebotomists. Participants in the prospective study had the option to provide additional blood draws and questionnaires over a 2-month period. Prospective study blood samples were shipped either frozen or at room temperature before DNA extraction.

TCRbeta CDR3 regions were amplified from genomic DNA by means of the immunoSEQ Assay, a bias-controlled multiplex PCR. On the authors' methods: Nucleated cell counts per sample were estimated from amplification of reference gene primers within the assay. To quantify the absolute abundance of each unique TCRbeta CDR3 rearrangement, sequence reads were collapsed and filtered. Productive Simpson clonality was computed per sample as the square root of Simpson's diversity index over productive rearrangements. Entries here come from immuneACCESS through TCRdb and include only in-frame sequences with V and J called. Some clones fail to appear in such tables; in the studies checked, an unresolved V gene covers under half of the shortfall, and the cause of the remainder is unknown. That table gives V, J and clone size, and the DNA gave D and trimming. This sample is represented by fewer than 250,000 clones; 83% of them were singletons. In total, the top ten clones hold about 5.3% of the sample.

This entry is derived from a study of blood T cell repertoires in COVID-19 (dated by TCRdb to the early 2020s). Background for the entire study: Samples from collaborators originated in the United States, Italy and Spain and spanned both the acute and convalescent phases of COVID-19. The prospective study material was composed of cDNA or gDNA derived from T cells, B-cell-depleted T cells, or PBMCs. The dataset comprised deeply sampled blood TCRbeta repertoires from subjects exposed to, actively infected with, or recovered from COVID-19. A freely available public database, intended as a resource for researchers studying the immune response to SARS-CoV-2, is where the repertoires were released. The samples were drawn from two sources: the first 160 participants of the ongoing ImmuneRACE study, and 1,254 subjects contributed by 6 global collaborators. The sample metadata nearly always contained a de-identified subject ID, COVID-19 status, age in years and sex. Where available, HLA class I and class II types were obtained from metadata supplied by the sample provider rather than from assay-based typing. General study outcomes and caveats: The amount of clinical and demographic metadata varied by source and participant and was provided uncurated.

In this chain, TRBV19 is recombined with TRBJ2-1, and the D gene may be TRBD1, 6 bases matching. The sequence came from a woman in her fifties or sixties who had been exposed to COVID-19. Source material: PBMCs or T cells enriched from blood (not recorded which). The CDR3 protein sequence reads: CASKYRQDYNEQFF. The nucleotide sequence is given as TGTGCCAGTAAATATAGACAGGATTACAATGAGCAGTTCTTC.